Below, 22 T cell receptor beta chains from the same sample are listed, as sequenced in a study of Graves' ophthalmopathy and Graves' hyperthyroidism. The sequenced template was RNA, covering the TCR beta CDR3 region. After a first-round RT-PCR with HTBI primers, a second-round multiplex PCR was run. One entry per CDR3 protein results from TCRdb running MiXCR on the multiplex PCR reads. The top ten hold approximately 4.1% of the sample, which has 450,000 to 600,000 distinct CDR3 sequences, about 40% seen once. Material for sequencing was peripheral blood or thyroid tissue (not recorded which). These receptors all stem from an adult man with Graves' hyperthyroidism.

The CDR3 spells CSASTSSGGGVETQYF. For the CDR3, the DNA is TGCAGTGCTTCCACCTCTAGCGGGGGGGGGGTGGAGACCCAGTACTTC. The genes are TRBV20-1 and TRBJ2-5; 12 nucleotides line up with TRBD2. Trimming removed 5 bases from V and 5 bases from J; junction bases left unmatched: 12. The CDR3 consists of 16 residues. From germline, CDR1 is DFQATT and CDR2 SNEGSKA (reference sequence).

This clonotype came up many times. The J gene is TRBJ1-3, the V gene TRBV7-2; D is unclear. The V end lost 6 bases, the J end lost 0 bases, and 9 bases lay between the germline ends. The CDR3 consists of 14 residues. The germline V gene encodes CDR1 SGHTA and CDR2 FQGNSA. The CDR3 DNA is TGTGCCAGCAGTGACGTCGGCTCTGGAAACACCATATATTTT. Translating gives CASSDVGSGNTIYF.

This clonotype was counted a single time. One junction end does not reproduce the germline sequence, and a read error may be involved. The J gene is TRBJ1-4, the V gene TRBV7-2; perhaps TRBD1 as D (6 bases). Germline CDR1 and CDR2: SGHTA and FQGNSA. There are 17 residues in the CDR3. The CDR3 loop is CASSLAGAGTTNEKLVF. CDR3 DNA: TGTGCCAGCAGCTTAGCGGGGGCAGGTACAACTAATGAAAAACTGGTTTTT.

CDR3 amino acids: CASKWTGQETQYF. The CDR3 DNA is TGTGCCAGTAAGTGGACAGGGCAAGAGACCCAGTACTTC. The chain is built from TRBV19 and TRBJ2-5, with 8 bases that match TRBD1. Germline values: CDR1 LNHDA, CDR2 SQIVND (reference sequence). The V gene end was trimmed by 7 bases and the J gene end by 2 bases; junction bases not matched to a gene: 3. The CDR3 has 13 amino acids.

A few counts support this clonotype. This chain joins TRBV18 and TRBJ2-5; a weak D match, TRBD2 (5 bases). Germline CDR1 and CDR2: KGHSH and LQKENI. Deletions cut 3 bases from V and 4 bases from J, with 12 bases between. The CDR3 consists of 14 residues. The CDR3 sequence: CASSPPASLETQYF. The CDR3 nucleotides read TGTGCCAGCTCACCTCCGGCTAGCTTAGAGACCCAGTACTTC.

This clonotype was observed a single time. At one end, the junction sequence differs from germline, possibly due to a read error. The gene calls are TRBV7-2 and TRBJ1-4; TRBD1 aligns across 7 bases. The CDR3 covers 14 residues. Germline lookup yields CDR1 SGHTA and CDR2 FQGNSA. The CDR3 reads CAGSLGTVDEKLFF. The CDR3 nucleotides read TGTGCCGGCAGCTTAGGGACAGTTGACGAAAAACTGTTTTTT.

In regard to this clonotype: This may be a read error, as it is one base from a much larger clone. The V gene is TRBV29-1, the J gene TRBJ1-1, with 9 bases identical to TRBD1. CDR1 is SQVTM and CDR2 is ANQGSEA in the germline V gene. Losses at the gene ends were 6 bases for V and 7 bases for J; bases not matched to a gene: 6. This CDR3 is 12 amino acids long. The CDR3 DNA is TGCAGCGTCTCGGGACAGGGAGATGAAGCTTTCTTT. This sequence encodes CSVSGQGDEAFF.

This clonotype was observed many times. V and J are TRBV19 and TRBJ1-5, with 9 bases lining up with TRBD1. Trimming removed 7 bases from V and 6 bases from J; junction bases left unmatched: 4. This CDR3 has 13 amino acids. CDR1 is LNHDA, CDR2 SQIVND, per germline (reference sequence). CDR3 loop: CASTRTGAQPQHF. DNA of the CDR3: TGTGCCAGTACCCGGACAGGGGCTCAGCCCCAGCATTTT.

The chain is built from TRBV4-2 and TRBJ1-6, with D possibly matching TRBD1 (5 bases). Germline CDR1 reads LGHNA; CDR2 reads YNFKEQ. V lost 0 bases and J 8 bases, leaving 11 bases between the germline ends. This CDR3 has 15 amino acids. CDR3 coding DNA: TGTGCCAGCAGCCAAGAGAGGGGTAGTGATTCACCCCTCCACTTT. Translating it yields CASSQERGSDSPLHF.

This chain uses TRBV15 with TRBJ2-2; D ambiguous. V lost 4 bases to trimming and J lost 1 base, with 4 bases between them. CDR1 is LNHNV and CDR2 is YYDKDF in the germline V gene (reference sequence). The CDR3 covers 13 residues. The CDR3 protein is CATSTGNTGELFF. CDR3 coding DNA: TGTGCCACCAGCACCGGGAACACCGGGGAGCTGTTTTTT.

The chain uses TRBV4-1 and TRBJ1-4; TRBD1 matches at 7 bases. V shed 4 bases and J 8 bases; nucleotides not matched to a gene: 13. CDR1 and CDR2 (germline): MGHRA, YSYEKL. The CDR3 spans 16 residues. The CDR3: CASSLVPETGREKLFF. CDR3 DNA sequence: TGCGCCAGCAGCCTTGTGCCCGAGACAGGGCGAGAAAAACTGTTTTTT.

Note on this clonotype: It may be a read error: a sequence one base away is much more abundant. This chain uses TRBV19 with TRBJ1-2, with D unclear. The CDR3 consists of 13 residues. The germline V gene encodes CDR1 LNHDA and CDR2 SQIVND (reference sequence). The CDR3 loop is CAGSFGSFYGYTF. CDR3 nucleotide sequence: TGTGCCGGTAGTTTCGGGTCCTTCTATGGCTACACCTTC.

This chain links TRBV7-9 with TRBJ1-5; no clear D gene. From germline, CDR1 is SEHNR and CDR2 FQNEAQ (reference sequence). The CDR3 extends over 12 amino acids. V gave up 2 bases and J gave up 7 bases, with 6 bases separating them. CDR3: CASSLSSQPQHF. The CDR3 DNA reads as TGTGCCAGCAGCTTATCATCGCAGCCCCAGCATTTT.

This clonotype was recorded many times. This rearrangement joins TRBV11-2 to TRBJ2-2, with no clear D. Germline assignment: CDR1 SGHAT and CDR2 FQNNGV. CDR3 length: 14 amino acids. Trimming took off 1 base at V and 7 bases at J, with 10 bases between the two ends. The chain's CDR3 is CASSLAYGYGELFF. DNA of the CDR3: TGTGCCAGCAGCTTAGCGTACGGATACGGGGAGCTGTTTTTT.

The chain uses TRBV12-3 or TRBV12-4 and TRBJ2-5, with TRBD2 matching over 12 bases. This CDR3 has 21 residues. J gave up 1 base and V 7 bases, and 22 bases lay outside the gene matches. The CDR3 is CASTLGLGGLGTSGFQETQYF. CDR3 bases: TGTGCCAGCACCCTCGGGTTGGGGGGCTTGGGGACTAGCGGGTTCCAAGAGACCCAGTACTTC.

This clonotype occurred many times. The rearrangement uses TRBV19 and TRBJ2-6; the D gene is possibly TRBD1 (5 bases). Germline V gene sequence: CDR1 LNHDA, CDR2 SQIVND (reference sequence). The CDR3 totals 14 residues. V lost 10 bases to trimming and J lost 0 bases, with 10 bases between them. The CDR3, as DNA: TGTGCCACCGCGACAGACTCTGGGGCCAACGTCCTGACTTTC. Translation gives CATATDSGANVLTF.

About this clonotype: At one of its ends the junction is not consistent with the germline gene, which may arise from a read error. The chain combines TRBV29-1 with TRBJ2-7; 13 nucleotides align to TRBD2. Germline values: CDR1 SQVTM, CDR2 ANQGSEA. This CDR3 is built from 15 residues. The CDR3 is CAWSWTSGGHYEQYF. In nucleotides, the CDR3 is TGTGCCTGGAGCTGGACTAGCGGGGGCCATTACGAGCAGTACTTC.

This clonotype has at least ten counts. The V gene is TRBV12-3 or TRBV12-4, the J gene TRBJ2-7; D ambiguous. With 2 bases removed from V and 0 bases from J, the gap between germline ends came to 8 bases. The CDR3 length is 14 residues. The CDR3 DNA follows: TGTGCCAGCAGTTTACGAGAGAACTCCTACGAGCAGTACTTC. Protein product: CASSLRENSYEQYF.

The table lists this clonotype with many counts. The chain employs TRBV11-3 and TRBJ2-2; D is ambiguous. The CDR3 length is 12 residues. With 5 bases removed from V and 9 bases from J, the gap between germline ends came to 10 bases. CDR1 SGHNT and CDR2 YENEEA come from the germline V gene. As DNA, the CDR3 is TGTGCCAGCAGCCCCGCTTCCTGGGAGCTGTTTTTT. It is translated as CASSPASWELFF.

The chain employs TRBV5-1 and TRBJ2-7, with 8 bases fitting TRBD2. The J call may be incorrect, as the DNA end agrees better with TRBJ2-1. This CDR3 has 15 residues. CDR1 and CDR2 (germline): SGHRS, YFSETQ. The CDR3 sequence is CASSQTPTSEDEQFF. In DNA, the CDR3 is TGCGCCAGCAGCCAGACCCCGACTAGCGAGGATGAGCAGTTCTTC.

This clonotype was observed at least ten times. The V and J genes are TRBV12-3 or TRBV12-4 and TRBJ2-6, with 7 bases fitting TRBD2. This CDR3 comprises 15 residues. The V and J ends lost 3 bases and 2 bases, in that order; junction bases with no gene match: 1. The CDR3 nucleotides are TGTGCCAGCAGTTTCGCGGGAGCTGGGGCCAACGTCCTGACTTTC. It encodes CASSFAGAGANVLTF.

The V gene is TRBV5-4, the J gene TRBJ1-2; 10 bases are shared with TRBD1. Unmatched junction bases numbered 8, after V lost 4 bases and J lost 2 bases. Germline CDR1 is SGHNT and CDR2 is YYREEE (reference sequence). This CDR3 spans 16 amino acids. Written as DNA, the CDR3 is TGTGCCAGCAGCCAGGGGACAGGGGAACCAAACTATGGCTACACCTTC. It translates to CASSQGTGEPNYGYTF.